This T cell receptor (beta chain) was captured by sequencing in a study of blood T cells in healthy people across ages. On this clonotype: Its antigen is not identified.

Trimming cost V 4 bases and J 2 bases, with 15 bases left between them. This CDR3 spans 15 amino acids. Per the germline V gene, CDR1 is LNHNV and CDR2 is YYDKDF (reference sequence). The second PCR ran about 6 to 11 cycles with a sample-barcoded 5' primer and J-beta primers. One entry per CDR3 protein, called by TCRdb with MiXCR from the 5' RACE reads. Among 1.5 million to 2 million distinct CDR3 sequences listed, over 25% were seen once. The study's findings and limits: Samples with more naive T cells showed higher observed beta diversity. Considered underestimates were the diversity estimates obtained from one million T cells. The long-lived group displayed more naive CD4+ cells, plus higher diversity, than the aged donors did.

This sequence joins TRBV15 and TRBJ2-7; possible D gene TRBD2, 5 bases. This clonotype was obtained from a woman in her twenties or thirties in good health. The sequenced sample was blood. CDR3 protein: CATSTGRTGTYEQYF. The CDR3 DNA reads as TGTGCCACCAGCACAGGCCGGACGGGGACCTACGAGCAGTACTTC.